These 31 T cell receptor beta chains originate from one sample sequenced in a study of blood T cell repertoires in COVID-19. The table came from immunoSEQ multiplex PCR; TCRdb's copy has only in-frame clones and leaves some out. This table holds 55,000 to 65,000 clones, almost 90% found once. Material: peripheral blood. Every receptor here comes from a man in his 60s with acute or convalescent COVID-19.

The V gene is TRBV20-1, the J gene TRBJ2-1; TRBD1 is a possible D gene (5 bases). CDR1 DFQATT and CDR2 SNEGSKA come from the germline V gene (reference sequence). CDR3 length: 14 residues. V lost 3 bases, J lost 0 bases, and 9 bases lay in between. The CDR3: CSASRGSSYNEQFF. The CDR3 DNA sequence: TGCAGTGCTAGTAGGGGCAGCTCCTACAATGAGCAGTTCTTC.

This chain links TRBV5-1 with TRBJ2-4, with 11 bases identical to TRBD1. The junction had 2 bases not matched to a gene; V was cut back by 4 bases and J by 8 bases. The CDR3 has 13 residues. From germline, CDR1 is SGHRS and CDR2 YFSETQ. CDR3 residues: CASSPGQGDIQYF. Here the CDR3 DNA reads TGCGCCAGCAGCCCGGGACAGGGGGACATTCAGTACTTC.

This chain joins TRBV28 and TRBJ2-1; 9 bases fit TRBD2. The CDR3 is 12 amino acids. Unmatched junction bases numbered 3, after V lost 3 bases and J lost 12 bases. Germline CDR1 is MDHEN and CDR2 is SYDVKM. In nucleotides, the CDR3 is TGTGCCAGCAGTTTGGGCGGGAGGGGGCAGTTCTTC. It yields the protein CASSLGGRGQFF.

This clone showed up just once. The CDR3, as DNA: TGTGCCAGCAGCCGAAGGGGATCTGGAAACACCATATATTTT. Protein sequence: CASSRRGSGNTIYF. J is TRBJ1-3 and V is TRBV7-9; D perhaps matches TRBD1 (5 bases). The CDR3 consists of 14 residues. Germline assignment: CDR1 SEHNR and CDR2 FQNEAQ (reference sequence). The V and J ends lost 5 bases and 1 base respectively, with 9 bases between them.

V gene TRBV6-4 combines with J gene TRBJ2-1, with TRBD2 matching over 9 bases. With 5 bases clipped from V and 8 bases from J, the junction kept 10 bases outside the gene matches. The CDR3 spans 15 residues. CDR1 is MRHNA and CDR2 is SNTAGT in the germline V gene. The CDR3 sequence is CASSSTSGSGDEQFF. In nucleotides, the CDR3 is TGTGCCAGCAGTTCGACTAGCGGCTCTGGGGATGAGCAGTTCTTC.

The gene calls are TRBV3-1 (or the pseudogene TRBV3-2) and TRBJ2-5; 7 positions match TRBD1. The germline gives CDR1 LGHDT, CDR2 YNNKEL (reference sequence). Trimming took 1 base from V and 5 from J; bases not matched to a gene: 4. The CDR3 spans 14 residues. CDR3 in amino acids: CASSQVTGWETQYF. DNA for the CDR3: TGTGCCAGCAGCCAAGTGACAGGGTGGGAGACCCAGTACTTC.

This clone has only one observation. V and J are TRBV10-3 and TRBJ1-3, with 8 bases fitting TRBD1. The germline CDR1 and CDR2 sequences are ENHRY and SYGVKD. The V and J ends lost 7 bases and 2 bases, in that order; junction bases with no gene match: 4. The CDR3 has 14 residues. CDR3 sequence (DNA): TGTGCCATCAACCCGACAGGGGCTGGAAACACCATATATTTT. It encodes CAINPTGAGNTIYF.

The rearrangement joins TRBV5-4 to TRBJ2-7; maybe TRBD2 (5 bases). The germline V gene encodes CDR1 SGHNT and CDR2 YYREEE (reference sequence). The CDR3 extends over 14 amino acids. Between the trimmed V and J ends, which lost 5 bases and 0 bases, there was a span of 12 bases. CDR3 sequence: CASRKRGSSYEQYF. In nucleotides, the CDR3 is TGTGCCAGCAGGAAAAGAGGGAGCTCCTACGAGCAGTACTTC.

The V call is TRBV30, the J call TRBJ2-1; D is perhaps TRBD1 (6 bases). Germline CDR1 is GTSNPN and CDR2 is SVGIG (reference sequence). The CDR3 sequence is 11 residues long. V was clipped by 1 base and J by 10 bases, with 8 bases between them. Written as DNA, the CDR3 is TGTGCCTGGAGTGAGGGACACGAGCAGTTCTTC. Translated, it gives CAWSEGHEQFF.

This chain uses TRBV7-9 with TRBJ1-6; D is possibly TRBD1 (5 bases). The germline V and J ends were trimmed by 3 bases and 7 bases, with 13 bases remaining between them. Germline V lookup: CDR1 SEHNR, CDR2 FQNEAQ (reference sequence). The CDR3 length is 15 residues. CDR3 sequence: CASSFSAGRNSPLHF. The CDR3, as DNA: TGTGCCAGCAGCTTCTCGGCAGGGAGGAATTCACCCCTCCACTTT. Looking up the rest from reference TRBV7-9 and TRBJ1-6 gives the full variable domain: DTGVSQNPRHKITKRGQNVTFRCDPISEHNRLYWYRQTLGQGPEFLTYFQNEAQLEKSRLLSDRFSAERPKGSFSTLEIQRTEQGDSAMYLCASSFSAGRNSPLHFGNGTRLTVT.

This chain connects TRBV29-1 to TRBJ2-7, with 10 bases that match TRBD2. V was clipped by 6 bases and J by 7 bases; unmatched bases: 12. The germline gives CDR1 SQVTM, CDR2 ANQGSEA. The length of the CDR3 is 14 residues. CDR3 nucleotide sequence: TGCAGCGTGATCCTAGCGGGAGTTTTCGGTGAGCAGTACTTC. Residues: CSVILAGVFGEQYF.

This clone has more than one count but fewer than ten. This sequence joins TRBV5-1 and TRBJ1-1; D perhaps matches TRBD1 (6 bases). This CDR3 contains 14 residues. V was pared by 5 bases and J by 3 bases, with 14 bases between. Germline values: CDR1 SGHRS, CDR2 YFSETQ. CDR3 nucleotides: TGCGCCAGCAGACCGCGGGGGCGGGACACTGAAGCTTTCTTT. It specifies CASRPRGRDTEAFF.

This clone was seen a few times. The chain couples TRBV6-2 or TRBV6-3 to TRBJ2-2, with D possibly being TRBD2 (5 bases). CDR1 and CDR2 (germline): MNHEY, SVGEGT. The CDR3 sequence is 17 residues long. V was clipped by 4 bases and J by 5 bases, with 20 bases between them. CDR3: CASSSRPSGIFTGELFF. CDR3 nucleotide sequence: TGTGCCAGCAGTTCAAGACCCTCCGGGATCTTTACCGGGGAGCTGTTTTTT.

The V gene is TRBV19, the J gene TRBJ2-7; D might be TRBD1 (6 bases). This CDR3 region has 16 residues. The germline V and J ends were trimmed by 0 bases and 1 base, with 13 bases remaining between them. Germline CDR1 reads LNHDA; CDR2 reads SQIVND (reference sequence). The CDR3 nucleotides read TGTGCCAGTAGTATAGATATGAGGCAGGGGTCCTACGAGCAGTACTTC. It specifies CASSIDMRQGSYEQYF.

The V call is TRBV29-1, the J call TRBJ2-7, with D possibly matching TRBD1 (5 bases). Germline V gives CDR1 SQVTM, CDR2 ANQGSEA. Trimming stripped 0 bases from V and 6 bases from J, with 12 bases between. The CDR3 extends over 13 amino acids. This CDR3 is CSVEDDSLTEQYF. The CDR3 region has the DNA TGCAGCGTTGAAGACGACAGTCTGACCGAGCAGTACTTC.

The chain recombines TRBV5-1 with TRBJ2-2, with D unresolved. The CDR3 extends over 15 amino acids. Per germline, CDR1 SGHRS and CDR2 YFSETQ. The V and J ends lost 0 bases and 1 base respectively, with 7 bases between them. Written as DNA, the CDR3 is TGCGCCAGCAGCTTGGCCTACGGGAACACCGGGGAGCTGTTTTTT. This encodes CASSLAYGNTGELFF.

The CDR3 loop is CASSPQGDYGYTF. The CDR3 DNA sequence: TGCGCCAGCAGCCCGCAGGGTGACTATGGCTACACCTTC. The genes are TRBV5-1 and TRBJ1-2; TRBD1 is a possible D gene (5 bases). The CDR3 runs 13 residues. Germline-derived CDR1 and CDR2 are SGHRS and YFSETQ. Trimming removed 4 bases at V and 3 bases at J, with 10 bases between.

This rearrangement joins TRBV19 to TRBJ2-2; possibly TRBD2 for D (6 bases). This CDR3 has 14 amino acids. Germline CDR1 and CDR2: LNHDA and SQIVND (reference sequence). Trimming removed 3 bases at V and 4 bases at J, with 9 bases between. CDR3 sequence: CASSIMGGTGELFF. The CDR3 coding sequence is TGTGCCAGTAGTATTATGGGAGGCACCGGGGAGCTGTTTTTT.

V is TRBV21-1 and J is TRBJ2-5; TRBD1 is the table's D call and was not checked against the DNA. TRBV21-1 is given as a pseudogene. The CDR3 is made up of 17 amino acids. The CDR3, as DNA: TGTGCCAGCAGCAAAGCGCTTTTAGGGGGTACCCAAGAGACCCAGTACTTC. Encoded protein: CASSKALLGGTQETQYF.

The rearrangement uses TRBV2 and TRBJ2-7, with D maybe TRBD1 (5 bases). V was shortened by 4 bases and J by 5 bases, with 15 bases between the two germline ends. The CDR3 length is 14 residues. The germline CDR1 and CDR2 sequences are SNHLY and FYNNEI. The CDR3 loop is CASSVQGPPDEQYF. CDR3 sequence (DNA): TGTGCCAGCAGTGTTCAGGGCCCCCCGGACGAGCAGTACTTC.

The V call is TRBV11-3, the J call TRBJ2-6, with TRBD1 matching 8 bases. This CDR3 has 18 residues. Per germline, CDR1 SGHNT and CDR2 YENEEA. J lost 2 bases, V lost 3 bases, and 9 bases had no gene match. Here the CDR3 reads CASSFLSPTGAGANVLTF. The CDR3 DNA sequence: TGTGCCAGCAGCTTCCTAAGCCCGACAGGGGCTGGGGCCAACGTCCTGACTTTC.

This chain joins TRBV19 and TRBJ2-1; D uncertain. CDR1 is LNHDA and CDR2 is SQIVND in the germline V gene (reference sequence). The V end was cut by 3 bases, the J end by 3 bases, with 6 bases between. This CDR3 spans 13 amino acids. The CDR3 sequence is CASSIQLYNEQFF. Written as DNA, the CDR3 is TGTGCCAGTAGTATTCAACTCTACAATGAGCAGTTCTTC.

The chain links TRBV16 to TRBJ1-3; no definite D call. CDR3 size: 16 residues. V lost 0 bases and J lost 4, with 13 bases in between. Germline V lookup: CDR1 KGHSY, CDR2 FQNENV. The CDR3 reads CASSQSWAGIGNTIYF. The CDR3, as DNA: TGTGCCAGCAGCCAATCGTGGGCAGGAATCGGAAACACCATATATTTT. Complete variable domain (other parts from reference TRBV16 and TRBJ1-3): GEEVAQTPKHLVRGEGQKAKLYCAPIKGHSYVFWYQQVLKNEFKFLISFQNENVFDETGMPKERFSAKCLPNSPCSLEIQATKLEDSAVYFCASSQSWAGIGNTIYFGEGSWLTVV.

The chain carries TRBV19 and TRBJ2-1, with TRBD2 matching over 12 bases. This CDR3 comprises 13 residues. Trimming removed 10 bases from V and 8 bases from J; junction bases left unmatched: 6. Germline CDR1 reads LNHDA; CDR2 reads SQIVND (reference sequence). CDR3 amino acids: CATRLAGVYEQFF. The CDR3 bases are TGTGCCACCCGACTAGCGGGAGTTTATGAGCAGTTCTTC. Combining the CDR3 with reference TRBV19 and TRBJ2-1 gives the whole variable domain DGGITQSPKYLFRKEGQNVTLSCEQNLNHDAMYWYRQDPGQGLRLIYYSQIVNDFQKGDIAEGYSVSREKKESFPLTVTSAQKNPTAFYLCATRLAGVYEQFFGPGTRLTVL.

The chain has TRBV28 and TRBJ1-2; the D gene is possibly TRBD1 (6 bases). The CDR3 runs to 12 residues. Trimming pared 2 bases from V and 8 bases from J, leaving 9 bases between. The V gene's germline CDR1 is MDHEN and CDR2 SYDVKM. This CDR3 reads CASSLAGEGYTF. CDR3 DNA sequence: TGTGCCAGCAGTTTAGCAGGGGAAGGCTACACCTTC.

The chain uses TRBV9 and TRBJ2-3; D remains ambiguous. Germline values: CDR1 SGDLS, CDR2 YYNGEE. V dropped 0 bases and J dropped 4 bases, with 3 bases sitting between them. This CDR3 is 12 amino acids long. The CDR3 region has the DNA TGTGCCAGCAGCGTAGCGGCAGATACGCAGTATTTT. Protein product: CASSVAADTQYF.

J is TRBJ1-2 and V is TRBV9; perhaps TRBD1 as D (6 bases). Germline CDR1 reads SGDLS; CDR2 reads YYNGEE. This CDR3 spans 14 amino acids. V lost 2 bases to trimming and J lost 4 bases, with 12 bases between them. The CDR3 region has the DNA TGTGCCAGCAGCGTGTTAGGGGGAAGCTATGGCTACACCTTC. Translating gives CASSVLGGSYGYTF.

By sample share, this clone is medium-sized (0.01 to 0.1%). The chain is built from TRBV19 and TRBJ1-5; possible D gene TRBD1, 5 bases. This CDR3 has 15 amino acids. CDR1 is LNHDA and CDR2 is SQIVND in the germline V gene (reference sequence). V was clipped by 4 bases and J by 7 bases, with 17 bases between them. The CDR3 nucleotides read TGTGCCAGTAGTACCCTCCCGGGGGTACCGCAGCCCCAGCATTTT. It is translated as CASSTLPGVPQPQHF.

The chain combines TRBV28 with TRBJ1-2; 8 nucleotides agree with TRBD1. V lost 6 bases to trimming and J lost 8 bases; unmatched junction nucleotides: 20. Germline V CDR1 and CDR2: MDHEN, SYDVKM. The CDR3 has 17 amino acids. CDR3 DNA: TGTGCCAGCAGGTCGCCCCTACGACAGGGGATTTATCGAGGCTACACCTTC. Its protein product is CASRSPLRQGIYRGYTF.

The V call is TRBV5-1, the J call TRBJ1-1; 9 positions match TRBD1. V shed 4 bases, J shed 1 base, and the junction held 11 bases outside the gene matches. The CDR3 has 17 amino acids. From germline, CDR1 is SGHRS and CDR2 YFSETQ. The CDR3 here is CASSPGQGPSGNTEAFF. As DNA, the CDR3 is TGCGCCAGCAGCCCCGGACAGGGGCCGTCTGGGAACACTGAAGCTTTCTTT.

The V call is TRBV18, the J call TRBJ1-4, with 7 bases fitting TRBD1. Losses at the gene ends were 1 base for V and 7 bases for J; bases not matched to a gene: 9. The length of the CDR3 is 16 residues. The germline gives CDR1 KGHSH, CDR2 LQKENI. In DNA form, the CDR3 reads TGTGCCAGCTCACCACGGCGACAGGGATACGGTGAAAAACTGTTTTTT. Its translation is CASSPRRQGYGEKLFF.